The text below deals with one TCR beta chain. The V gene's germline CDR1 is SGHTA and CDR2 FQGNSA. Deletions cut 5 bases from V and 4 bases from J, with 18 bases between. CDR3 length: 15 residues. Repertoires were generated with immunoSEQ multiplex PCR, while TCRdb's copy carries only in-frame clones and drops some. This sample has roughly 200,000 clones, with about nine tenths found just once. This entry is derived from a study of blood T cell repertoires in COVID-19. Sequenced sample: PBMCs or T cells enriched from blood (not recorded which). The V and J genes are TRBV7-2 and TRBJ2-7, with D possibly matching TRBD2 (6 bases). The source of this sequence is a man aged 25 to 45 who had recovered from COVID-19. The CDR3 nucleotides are TGTGCCAGCAGCCTTAGGCAGGGAGGAGTATACGAGCAGTACTTC. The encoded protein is CASSLRQGGVYEQYF.